The 11 T cell receptor beta chains presented below share a single source sample, sequenced in a study of vaccination and CD4 T cells after COVID-19. From the PCR reads, TCRdb called clonotypes with MiXCR, one entry per CDR3 protein. This table has more than 25,000 distinct CDR3 sequences, roughly 50% appearing once. The time point denotes: late sampling 161 to 241 days after vaccination in three convalescent patients. Sequenced here: CD4+ T cells from blood, sampled about 7 months after SARS-CoV-2 vaccination. The receptors shown here come from a human donor who had recovered from COVID-19.

The V and J genes are TRBV6-4 and TRBJ2-1, with 7 bases fitting TRBD2. CDR3 length: 16 amino acids. Germline lookup yields CDR1 MRHNA and CDR2 SNTAGT. V gave up 8 bases and J gave up 7 bases; unmatched junction bases: 17. The chain's CDR3 is CASAHRAGVSDNEQFF. The DNA for the CDR3 is TGTGCCAGCGCCCATCGGGCGGGAGTGTCCGATAATGAGCAGTTCTTC.

The rearrangement links TRBV7-9 to TRBJ2-3; the match to TRBD1 covers 9 bases. CDR1 and CDR2 from the germline V gene are SEHNR and FQNEAQ (reference sequence). V lost 5 bases, J lost 9 bases, and 21 bases stayed unmatched. This CDR3 has 18 residues. The CDR3 DNA follows: TGTGCCAGCAGCCCCCGTACGGGACAGGGCGCACAAGGAGGGACGCAGTATTTT. Translation: CASSPRTGQGAQGGTQYF.

This clonotype came up a few times. The genes are TRBV27 and TRBJ1-5; D is ambiguous. Germline V gene data show CDR1 as MNHEY and CDR2 as SMNVEV (reference sequence). The CDR3 is made up of 15 amino acids. Trimming pared 0 bases from V and 3 bases from J, leaving 9 bases between. The CDR3 nucleotides are TGTGCCAGCAGTTTATCGGGAGGTCTCAATCAGCCCCAGCATTTT. Translating it yields CASSLSGGLNQPQHF.

This clonotype was found a few times. V usage is TRBV6-1 and J usage is TRBJ2-7; D might be TRBD1 or TRBD2, each matching 5 bases. Germline V gives CDR1 MNHNS, CDR2 SASEGT. CDR3 length: 15 amino acids. V was trimmed by 5 bases and J by 0 bases, leaving 14 bases between them. In DNA form, the CDR3 reads TGTGCCAGCAGTCACCCCCGGGACGGCTCCTACGAGCAGTACTTC. Translation: CASSHPRDGSYEQYF.

The chain recombines TRBV6-2 or TRBV6-3 with TRBJ2-7; 12 bases agree with TRBD2. The V gene's germline CDR1 is MNHEY and CDR2 SVGEGT. The CDR3 spans 20 residues. With 5 bases clipped from V and 0 bases from J, the junction kept 17 bases outside the gene matches. The CDR3 DNA reads as TGTGCCAGCAGTACCCGATGGGGACTAGCGGGTTCCCCGAGCTCCTACGAGCAGTACTTC. Its protein product is CASSTRWGLAGSPSSYEQYF.

The chain has TRBV4-1 and TRBJ2-3; 7 positions match TRBD1. With 0 bases clipped from V and 0 bases from J, the junction kept 6 bases outside the gene matches. CDR3 length equals 17 residues. Germline CDR1 is MGHRA and CDR2 is YSYEKL. CDR3 amino acids: CASSQESKGASTDTQYF. The CDR3, as DNA: TGCGCCAGCAGCCAAGAGTCGAAGGGGGCAAGCACAGATACGCAGTATTTT.

This clonotype was counted a few times. V and J are TRBV7-2 and TRBJ2-7; D is unresolved. The V end was cut by 5 bases, the J end by 2 bases, with 4 bases between. Germline V gives CDR1 SGHTA, CDR2 FQGNSA. The CDR3 covers 11 residues. The CDR3 protein is CASSPAYEQYF. The CDR3 DNA sequence: TGTGCCAGCAGCCCCGCCTACGAGCAGTACTTC.

The V and J genes are TRBV6-5 and TRBJ2-3; TRBD2 aligns across 10 bases. The germline CDR1 and CDR2 sequences are MNHEY and SVGAGI. Trimming removed 2 bases from V and 2 bases from J; junction bases left unmatched: 7. The CDR3 has 17 amino acids. The CDR3 DNA reads TGTGCCAGCAGTTACACCCGGACTAGCGGTTTCACAGATACGCAGTATTTT. Translating gives CASSYTRTSGFTDTQYF.

This clonotype was seen more than once but under ten times. V is TRBV10-3 and J is TRBJ1-2; 10 nucleotides agree with TRBD1. Unmatched junction bases numbered 15, after V lost 7 bases and J lost 4 bases. The CDR3 is 17 amino acids. Germline V gene sequence: CDR1 ENHRY, CDR2 SYGVKD. CDR3 nucleotides: TGTGCCATCACTCAAAGGACCGGGGACAGGGGAGGCTATGGCTACACCTTC. The encoded protein is CAITQRTGDRGGYGYTF.

The rearrangement uses TRBV10-3 and TRBJ1-6; D remains ambiguous. Germline V gene lookup returns CDR1 ENHRY and CDR2 SYGVKD. V was cut by 10 bases and J by 0 bases, with 16 bases left in between. The CDR3 consists of 16 residues. The CDR3 DNA follows: TGTGCCACGGCCCCCATGGGGTACTCCTATAATTCACCCCTCCACTTT. Protein: CATAPMGYSYNSPLHF.

This clonotype was seen more than once but under ten times. This chain uses TRBV11-2 with TRBJ1-1; maybe TRBD1 (5 bases). The CDR3 consists of 14 residues. Per the germline V gene, CDR1 is SGHAT and CDR2 is FQNNGV. V lost 4 bases to trimming and J lost 1 base, with 10 bases between them. CDR3 protein: CASSSQQENTEAFF. CDR3 coding DNA: TGTGCCAGCAGCTCCCAACAGGAGAACACTGAAGCTTTCTTT.